The present T cell receptor beta chain was sequenced within a study of cytomegalovirus exposure and HLA in healthy donors. A word on this clone: Its antigen is still unknown.

Primers for the PCR totalled 60 Vbeta and 13 Jbeta. Sequencing used immunoSEQ multiplex PCR; TCRdb keeps in-frame clones, though not all of them. The sample yields some 85,000 clones, about 78% seen once. The V end was cut by 4 bases, the J end by 6 bases, with 12 bases between. The germline V gene has CDR1 SGHRS and CDR2 YFSETQ. The CDR3 loop spans 13 amino acids. Study outcomes and limitations: Compared with the approximately 680-donor mean, an Asian-associated ancestry cluster reportedly had fewer N-insertions, according to a later analysis. Among immune exposure information, only CMV serostatus was available. Several of the most significant clusters were apparently associated with common viral pathogens in a later analysis.

The chain recombines TRBV5-1 with TRBJ2-3; a possible D gene is TRBD1 (6 bases). The source material was PBMCs. The receptor's source is a man between 18 and 35 years old in good health and CMV-seropositive. CDR3 loop: CASSGDIGDTQYF. The CDR3 DNA reads as TGCGCCAGCAGCGGGGACATAGGGGATACGCAGTATTTT.